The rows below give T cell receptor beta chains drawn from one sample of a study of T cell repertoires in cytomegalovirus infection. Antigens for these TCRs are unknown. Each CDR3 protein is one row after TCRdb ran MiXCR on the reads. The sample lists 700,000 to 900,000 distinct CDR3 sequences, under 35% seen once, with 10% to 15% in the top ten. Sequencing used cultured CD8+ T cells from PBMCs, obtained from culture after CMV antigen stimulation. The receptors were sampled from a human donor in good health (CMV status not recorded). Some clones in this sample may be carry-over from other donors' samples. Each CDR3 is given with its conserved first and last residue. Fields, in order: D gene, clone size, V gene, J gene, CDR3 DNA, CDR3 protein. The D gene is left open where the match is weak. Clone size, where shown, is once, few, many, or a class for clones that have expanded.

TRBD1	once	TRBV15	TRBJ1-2	TGTGCCACCAGCACCCGGGACAGAGCTAACTATGGCTACACCTTC	CATSTRDRANYGYTF
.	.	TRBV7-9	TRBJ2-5	TGTGCCAGCAGCGAAGACAGGCAAGAGACCCAGTACTTC	CASSEDRQETQYF
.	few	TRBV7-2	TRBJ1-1	TGTGCCAGCAACTTAAGGGCGAGGCCCACTGAAGCTTTCTTT	CASNLRARPTEAFF
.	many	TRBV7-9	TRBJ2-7	TGTGCCAGCAGCTTAGTTCCCGGAAGGTTCGAGCAGTACTTC	CASSLVPGRFEQYF
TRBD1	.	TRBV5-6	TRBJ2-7	TGTGCCAGCAGCTCCGACAGGGGCCCAGGGATCTACGAGCAGTACTTC	CASSSDRGPGIYEQYF
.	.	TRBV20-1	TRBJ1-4	TGCAGTGCTAGAGACGAAAAACTGTTTTTT	CSARDEKLFF
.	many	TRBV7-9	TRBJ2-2	TGTGCCAGCAGCCCGGGACCGAACACCGGGGAGCTGTTTTTT	CASSPGPNTGELFF
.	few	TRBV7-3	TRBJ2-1	TGTGCCAGCAGCCCTGGGGGACCTTCGTACAATGAGCAGTTCTTC	CASSPGGPSYNEQFF
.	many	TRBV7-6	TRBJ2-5	TGTGCCAGCAGCTTTCTGGGGGTCTACCAAGAGACCCAGTACTTC	CASSFLGVYQETQYF
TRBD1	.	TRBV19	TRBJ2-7	TGTGCCAGTAGTATTCGGACAGGGGACGAGCAGTACTTC	CASSIRTGDEQYF
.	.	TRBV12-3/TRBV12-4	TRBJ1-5	TGTGCCAGCAGTTTAAATGGGTGGAATCAGCCCCAGCATTTT	CASSLNGWNQPQHF
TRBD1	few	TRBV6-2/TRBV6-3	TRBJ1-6	TGTGCCAGCAGTTACGGGGACAGGGATAATTCACCCCTCCACTTT	CASSYGDRDNSPLHF
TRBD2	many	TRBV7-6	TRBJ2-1	TGTGCCAGCAGTTTAGCGGGGGGGTTGGATGAGCAGTTCTTC	CASSLAGGLDEQFF
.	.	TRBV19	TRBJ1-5	TGTGCCAGTAGTATAGATCTAGGGACCGGGCGCCAGCATTTT	CASSIDLGTGRQHF
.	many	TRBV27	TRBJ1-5	TGTGCCAGCAGTTCCAACAGGGATCCGCCCCAGCATTTT	CASSSNRDPPQHF
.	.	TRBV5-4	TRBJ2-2	TGTGCCAGCAACCTTGCGGGCACCGGGGAGCTGTTTTTT	CASNLAGTGELFF
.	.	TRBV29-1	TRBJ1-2	TGCAGCCTGGGAGATTCCGGGACGGACTATGGCTACACCTTC	CSLGDSGTDYGYTF
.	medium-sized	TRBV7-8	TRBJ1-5	TGTGCCAGCAGCTTAGCCGGCCGGGGAAGCAATCAGCCCCAGCATTTT	CASSLAGRGSNQPQHF
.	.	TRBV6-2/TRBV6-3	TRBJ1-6	TGTGCCAGCACTGCCGACTGGCCCCTCCACTTT	CASTADWPLHF
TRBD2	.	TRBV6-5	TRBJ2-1	TGTGCCAGCAGGTCCGGACTAGGCGATGAGCAGTTCTTC	CASRSGLGDEQFF
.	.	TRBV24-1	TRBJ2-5	TGTGCCACCAGTGATCTCCGAGGGGAGACCCAGTACTTC	CATSDLRGETQYF
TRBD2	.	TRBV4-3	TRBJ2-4	TGCGCCAGCAGCCAAGATCGGGAGGGGGGGCGGGACATTCAGTACTTC	CASSQDREGGRDIQYF
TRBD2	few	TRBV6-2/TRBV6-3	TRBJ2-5	TGTGCCACGCACGGGGGGGAAGAGACCCAGTACTTC	CATHGGEETQYF
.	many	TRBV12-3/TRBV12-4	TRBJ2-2	TGTGCCAGCAGTTTTCTAAGGGTGGAAGAAACCGGGGAGCTGTTTTTT	CASSFLRVEETGELFF
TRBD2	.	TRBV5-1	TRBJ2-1	TGCGCCAGCAGCACCCTCGCTAGCGGGGCTTACAATGAGCAGTTCTTC	CASSTLASGAYNEQFF
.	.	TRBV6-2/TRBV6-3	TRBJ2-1	TGTGCCAGCAGTTGGACAGACTCCTACAATGAGCAGTTCTTC	CASSWTDSYNEQFF
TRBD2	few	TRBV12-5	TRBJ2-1	TGTGCTAGTGGATCCTCCGGGGGGGGGTTATACAATGAGCAGTTCTTC	CASGSSGGGLYNEQFF
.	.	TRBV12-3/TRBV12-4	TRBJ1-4	TGTGCCAGCAGTTTAAACAGGGAGGGGCTGTTTTTT	CASSLNREGLFF
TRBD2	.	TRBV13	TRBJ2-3	TGTGCCAGCAGCTTAGGTGGGACTATGACCCACTCTAGCACAGATACGCAGTATTTT	CASSLGGTMTHSSTDTQYF
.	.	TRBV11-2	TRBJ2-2	TGTGCCAGCAGCAGCTGGGGGCAGAGCACCGGGGAGCTGTTTTTT	CASSSWGQSTGELFF
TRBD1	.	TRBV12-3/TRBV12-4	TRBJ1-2	TGTGCCAGCAGCGAGACAGGGGTCGATTATGGCTACACCTTC	CASSETGVDYGYTF
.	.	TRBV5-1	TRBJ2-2	TGCGCCAGCAGCTCTTCCTCTCCCAAGGGTATTTCCGGGGAGCTGTTTTTT	CASSSSSPKGISGELFF
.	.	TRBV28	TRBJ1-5	TGTGCCAGCAGTTTATGGGTCGGGGGGCTTCAGCCCCAGCATTTT	CASSLWVGGLQPQHF
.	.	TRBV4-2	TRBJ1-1	TGTGCCAGCAGCCAAGATGGCGCAGAAGCTTTCTTT	CASSQDGAEAFF
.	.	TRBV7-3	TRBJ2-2	TGTGCCAGCACGAACCCCGGAGGGACCGGGGAGCTGTTTTTT	CASTNPGGTGELFF
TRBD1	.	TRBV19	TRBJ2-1	TGTGCCAGTAGTGGACAGGGGTCCGGTCGGGGTTGGGCCGATGAGCAGTTCTTC	CASSGQGSGRGWADEQFF
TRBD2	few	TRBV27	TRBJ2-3	TGTGCCAGCAGTTGGGGGACTAGCAGCACAGATACGCAGTATTTT	CASSWGTSSTDTQYF
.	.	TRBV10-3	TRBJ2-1	TGTGCCATCAGGACTTCCATACCGGGGCAAGAGGAGCAGTTCTTC	CAIRTSIPGQEEQFF